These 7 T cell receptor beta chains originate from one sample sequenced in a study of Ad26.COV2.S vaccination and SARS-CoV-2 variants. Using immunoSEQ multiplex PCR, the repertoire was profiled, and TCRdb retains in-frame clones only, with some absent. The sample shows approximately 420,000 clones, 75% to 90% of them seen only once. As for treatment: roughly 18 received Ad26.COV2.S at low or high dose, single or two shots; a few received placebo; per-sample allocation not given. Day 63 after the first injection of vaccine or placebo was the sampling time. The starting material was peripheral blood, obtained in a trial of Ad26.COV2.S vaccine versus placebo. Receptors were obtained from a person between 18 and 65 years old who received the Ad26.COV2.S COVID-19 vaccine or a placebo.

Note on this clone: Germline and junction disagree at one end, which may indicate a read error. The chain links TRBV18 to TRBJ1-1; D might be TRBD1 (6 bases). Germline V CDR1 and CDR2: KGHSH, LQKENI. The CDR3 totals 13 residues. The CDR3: CASSPMGGTKAFF. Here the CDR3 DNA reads TGTGCCAGCTCACCAATGGGGGGCACTAAAGCTTTCTTT.

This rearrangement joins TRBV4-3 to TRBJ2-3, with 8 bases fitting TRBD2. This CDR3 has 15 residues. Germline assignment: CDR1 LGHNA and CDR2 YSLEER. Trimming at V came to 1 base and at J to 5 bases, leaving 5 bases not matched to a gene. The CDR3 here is CASSQGLAIEDTQYF. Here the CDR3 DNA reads TGCGCCAGCAGCCAAGGACTAGCGATTGAAGATACGCAGTATTTT.

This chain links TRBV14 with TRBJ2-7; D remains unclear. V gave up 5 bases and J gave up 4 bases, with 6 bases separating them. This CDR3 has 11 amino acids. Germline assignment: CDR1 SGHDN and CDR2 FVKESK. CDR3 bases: TGTGCCAGCAGCTCGATTTACGAGCAGTACTTC. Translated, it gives CASSSIYEQYF.

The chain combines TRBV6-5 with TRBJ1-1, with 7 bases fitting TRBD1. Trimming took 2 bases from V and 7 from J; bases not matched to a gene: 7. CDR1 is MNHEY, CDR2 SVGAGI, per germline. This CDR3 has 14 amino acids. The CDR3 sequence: CASSYGQGVVEAFF. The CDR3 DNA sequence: TGTGCCAGCAGTTACGGGCAGGGGGTAGTTGAAGCTTTCTTT.

The CDR3: CAWSPTLGQGVRSPLHF. CDR3 nucleotides: TGTGCCTGGAGTCCTACATTGGGACAGGGCGTTCGTTCACCCCTCCACTTT. The chain is built from TRBV30 and TRBJ1-6; 9 bases align to TRBD1. This CDR3 region has 17 residues. J was trimmed by 9 bases and V by 2 bases; bases with no gene match: 14. CDR1 GTSNPN and CDR2 SVGIG come from the germline V gene (reference sequence).

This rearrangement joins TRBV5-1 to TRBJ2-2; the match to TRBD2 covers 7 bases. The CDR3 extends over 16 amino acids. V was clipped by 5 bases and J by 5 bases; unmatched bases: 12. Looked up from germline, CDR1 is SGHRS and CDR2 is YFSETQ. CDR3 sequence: CASSLEGGTLTGELFF. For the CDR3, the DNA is TGCGCCAGCAGTCTGGAGGGAGGGACCCTAACCGGGGAGCTGTTTTTT. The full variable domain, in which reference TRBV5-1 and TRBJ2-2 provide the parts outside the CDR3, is KAGVTQTPRYLIKTRGQQVTLSCSPISGHRSVSWYQQTPGQGLQFLFEYFSETQRNKGNFPGRFSGRQFSNSRSEMNVSTLELGDSALYLCASSLEGGTLTGELFFGEGSRLTVL.

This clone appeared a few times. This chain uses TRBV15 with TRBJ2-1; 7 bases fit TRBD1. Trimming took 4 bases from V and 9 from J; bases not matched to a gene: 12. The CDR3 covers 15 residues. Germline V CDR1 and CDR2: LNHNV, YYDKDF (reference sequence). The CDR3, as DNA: TGTGCCACCAGCACCACCGACAGGGAGTTTGGTGAGCAGTTCTTC. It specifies CATSTTDREFGEQFF.